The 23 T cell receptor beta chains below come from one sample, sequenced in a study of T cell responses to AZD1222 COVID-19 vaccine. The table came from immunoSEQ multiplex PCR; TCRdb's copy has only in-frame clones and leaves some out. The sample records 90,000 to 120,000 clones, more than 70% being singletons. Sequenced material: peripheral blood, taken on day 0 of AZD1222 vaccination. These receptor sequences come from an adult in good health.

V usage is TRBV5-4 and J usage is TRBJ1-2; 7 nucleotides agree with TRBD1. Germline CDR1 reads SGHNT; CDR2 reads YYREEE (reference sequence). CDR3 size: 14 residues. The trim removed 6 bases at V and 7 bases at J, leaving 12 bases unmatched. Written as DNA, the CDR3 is TGTGCCAGCAATACCAGGGGGGGCGGCGGTGGCTACACCTTC. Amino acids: CASNTRGGGGGYTF.

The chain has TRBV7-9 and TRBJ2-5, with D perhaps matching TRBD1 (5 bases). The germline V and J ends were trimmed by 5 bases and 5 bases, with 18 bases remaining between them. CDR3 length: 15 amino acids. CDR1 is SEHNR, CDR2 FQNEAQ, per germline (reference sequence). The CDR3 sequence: CASSISLEKGETQYF. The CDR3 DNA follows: TGTGCCAGCAGCATTTCTCTGGAAAAGGGGGAGACCCAGTACTTC.

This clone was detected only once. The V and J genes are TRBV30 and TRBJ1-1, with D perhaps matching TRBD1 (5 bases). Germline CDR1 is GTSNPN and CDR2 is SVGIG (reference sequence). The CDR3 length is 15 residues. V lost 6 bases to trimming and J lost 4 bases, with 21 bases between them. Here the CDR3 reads CACSRGYLRFTEAFF. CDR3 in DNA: TGTGCCTGCTCTAGGGGATATCTGAGATTCACTGAAGCTTTCTTT.

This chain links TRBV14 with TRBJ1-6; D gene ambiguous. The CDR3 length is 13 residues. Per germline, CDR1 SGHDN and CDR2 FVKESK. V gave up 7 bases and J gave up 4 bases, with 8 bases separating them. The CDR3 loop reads CASKEQYNSPLHF. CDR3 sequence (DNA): TGTGCCAGCAAGGAACAGTATAATTCACCCCTCCACTTT.

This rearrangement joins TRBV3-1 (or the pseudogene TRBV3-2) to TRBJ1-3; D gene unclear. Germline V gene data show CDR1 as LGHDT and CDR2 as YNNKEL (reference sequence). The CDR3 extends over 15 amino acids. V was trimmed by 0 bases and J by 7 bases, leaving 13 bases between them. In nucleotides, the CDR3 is TGTGCCAGCAGCCAAGAAGGCCGGGCCGGCAACACCATATATTTT. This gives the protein CASSQEGRAGNTIYF.

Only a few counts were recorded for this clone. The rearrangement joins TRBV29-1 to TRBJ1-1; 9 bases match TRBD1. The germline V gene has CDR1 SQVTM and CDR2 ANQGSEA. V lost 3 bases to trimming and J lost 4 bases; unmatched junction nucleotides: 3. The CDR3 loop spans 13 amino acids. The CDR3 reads CSVESDRGTEAFF. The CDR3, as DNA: TGCAGCGTTGAGTCGGACAGGGGCACTGAAGCTTTCTTT.

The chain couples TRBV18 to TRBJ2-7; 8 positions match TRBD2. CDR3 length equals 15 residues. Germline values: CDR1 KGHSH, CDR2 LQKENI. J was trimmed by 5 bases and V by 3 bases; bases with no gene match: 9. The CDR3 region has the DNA TGTGCCAGCTCACCCCGGGGGCCCGGGGGGGACGAGCAGTACTTC. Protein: CASSPRGPGGDEQYF.

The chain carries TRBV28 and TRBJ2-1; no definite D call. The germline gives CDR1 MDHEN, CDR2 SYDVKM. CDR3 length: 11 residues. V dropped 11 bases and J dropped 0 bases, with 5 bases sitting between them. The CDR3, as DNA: TGTGCCGTGATCTCCTACAATGAGCAGTTCTTC. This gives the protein CAVISYNEQFF.

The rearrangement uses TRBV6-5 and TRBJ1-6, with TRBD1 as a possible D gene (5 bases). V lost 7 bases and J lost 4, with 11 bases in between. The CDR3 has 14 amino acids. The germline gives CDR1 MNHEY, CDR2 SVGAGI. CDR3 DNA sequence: TGTGCCAGCAAGGGACTGAGTTATAATTCACCCCTCCACTTT. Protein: CASKGLSYNSPLHF.

This CDR3 reads CASSLGDSRGNTIYF. The CDR3 region has the DNA TGTGCCAGCAGTTTAGGGGACAGTCGTGGAAACACCATATATTTT. The chain has TRBV28 and TRBJ1-3; 7 bases agree with TRBD1. CDR3 size: 15 residues. V trimming: 2 bases; J trimming: 3 bases; junction bases outside the gene matches: 4. Germline CDR1 MDHEN, CDR2 SYDVKM.

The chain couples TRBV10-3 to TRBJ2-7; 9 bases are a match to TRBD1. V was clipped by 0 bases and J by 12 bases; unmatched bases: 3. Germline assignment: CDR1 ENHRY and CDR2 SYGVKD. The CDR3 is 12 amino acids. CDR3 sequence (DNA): TGTGCCATCAGTGAGTCAGAGGGACAGGGGTACTTC. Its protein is CAISESEGQGYF.

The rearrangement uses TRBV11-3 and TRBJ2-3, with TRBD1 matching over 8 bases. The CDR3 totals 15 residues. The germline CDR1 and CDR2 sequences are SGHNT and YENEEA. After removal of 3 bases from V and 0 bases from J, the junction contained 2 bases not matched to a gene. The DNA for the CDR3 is TGTGCCAGCAGCTTCCGGGACAGGAGCACAGATACGCAGTATTTT. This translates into CASSFRDRSTDTQYF.

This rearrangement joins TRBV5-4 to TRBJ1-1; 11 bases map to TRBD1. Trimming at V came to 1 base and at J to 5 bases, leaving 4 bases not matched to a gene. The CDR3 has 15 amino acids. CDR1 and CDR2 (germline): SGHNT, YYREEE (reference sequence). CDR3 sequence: CASSLLGQGGTEAFF. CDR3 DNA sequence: TGTGCCAGCAGCTTGTTGGGACAGGGGGGGACTGAAGCTTTCTTT.

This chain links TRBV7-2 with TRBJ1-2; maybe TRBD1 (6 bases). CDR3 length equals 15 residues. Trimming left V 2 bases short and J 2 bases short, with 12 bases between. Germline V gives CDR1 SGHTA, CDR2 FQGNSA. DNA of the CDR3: TGTGCCAGCAGCTTATCTTGGACAGAGAACTATGGCTACACCTTC. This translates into CASSLSWTENYGYTF.

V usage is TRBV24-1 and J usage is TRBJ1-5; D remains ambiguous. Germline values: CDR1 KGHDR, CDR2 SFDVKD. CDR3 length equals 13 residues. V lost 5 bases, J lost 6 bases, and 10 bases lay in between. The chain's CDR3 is CATSGTVSQPQHF. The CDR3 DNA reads TGTGCCACCAGTGGCACAGTTTCTCAGCCCCAGCATTTT.

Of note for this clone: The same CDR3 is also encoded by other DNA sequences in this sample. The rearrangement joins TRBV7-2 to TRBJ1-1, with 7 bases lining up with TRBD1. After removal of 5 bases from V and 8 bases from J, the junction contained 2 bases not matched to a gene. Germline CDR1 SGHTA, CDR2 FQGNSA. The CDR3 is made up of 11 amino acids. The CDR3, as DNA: TGTGCCAGCAGCCTACAGGGGGAAGCTTTCTTT. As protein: CASSLQGEAFF.

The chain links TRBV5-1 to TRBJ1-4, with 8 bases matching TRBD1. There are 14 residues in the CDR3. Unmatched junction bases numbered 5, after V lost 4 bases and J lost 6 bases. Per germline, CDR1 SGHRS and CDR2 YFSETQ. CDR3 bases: TGCGCCAGCAGCCCGGAGGACAGGGATGAAAAACTGTTTTTT. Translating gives CASSPEDRDEKLFF.

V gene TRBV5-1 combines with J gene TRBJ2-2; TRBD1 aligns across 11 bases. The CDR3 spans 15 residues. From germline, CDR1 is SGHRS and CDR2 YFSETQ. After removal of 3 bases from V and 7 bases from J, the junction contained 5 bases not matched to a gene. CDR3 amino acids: CASSSGTGGYGELFF. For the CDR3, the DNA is TGCGCCAGCAGCTCCGGGACAGGGGGTTACGGGGAGCTGTTTTTT.

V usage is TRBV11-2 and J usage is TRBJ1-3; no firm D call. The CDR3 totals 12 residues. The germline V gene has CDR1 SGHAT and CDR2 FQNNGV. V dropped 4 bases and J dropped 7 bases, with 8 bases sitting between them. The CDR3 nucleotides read TGTGCCAGCAGCTCCAACAGCAACACCATATATTTT. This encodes CASSSNSNTIYF.

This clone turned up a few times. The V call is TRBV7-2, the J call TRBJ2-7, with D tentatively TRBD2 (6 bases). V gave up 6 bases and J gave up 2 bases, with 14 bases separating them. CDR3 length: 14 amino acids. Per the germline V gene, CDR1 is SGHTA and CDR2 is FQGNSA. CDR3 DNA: TGTGCCAGCAGATCGGGAGCTAGTACCTACGAGCAGTACTTC. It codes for CASRSGASTYEQYF.

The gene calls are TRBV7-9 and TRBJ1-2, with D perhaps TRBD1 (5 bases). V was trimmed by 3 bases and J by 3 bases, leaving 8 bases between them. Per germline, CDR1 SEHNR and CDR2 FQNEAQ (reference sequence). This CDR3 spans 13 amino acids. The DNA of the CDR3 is TGTGCCAGCAGCTTTTTGACAGACTATGGCTACACCTTC. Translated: CASSFLTDYGYTF.

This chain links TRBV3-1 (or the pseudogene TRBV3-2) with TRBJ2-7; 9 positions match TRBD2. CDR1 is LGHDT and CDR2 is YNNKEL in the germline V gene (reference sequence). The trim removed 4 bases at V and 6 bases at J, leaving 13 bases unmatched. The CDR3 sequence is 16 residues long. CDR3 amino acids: CASSRAVAGESGEQYF. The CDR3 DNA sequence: TGTGCCAGCAGCCGCGCGGTAGCGGGAGAGTCAGGCGAGCAGTACTTC.

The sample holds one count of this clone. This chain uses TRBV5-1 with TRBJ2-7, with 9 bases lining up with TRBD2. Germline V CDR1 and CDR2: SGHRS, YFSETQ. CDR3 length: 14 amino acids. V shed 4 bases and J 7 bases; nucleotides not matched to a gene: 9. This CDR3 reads CASSIPSGRKEQYF. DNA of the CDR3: TGCGCCAGCAGCATACCGAGCGGGAGGAAAGAGCAGTACTTC.